The 14 T cell receptor beta chains below were found in one sample sequenced in a study of OX40 agonist ivuxolimab in advanced cancers. This table comes from immunoSEQ multiplex PCR, and its TCRdb copy is limited to in-frame clones, with some not included. The table has around 63,000 clones, 85% to 90% seen once; the top ten hold roughly a tenth. Sequences were derived from CD4+ or CD8+ T cells sorted from blood, sampled in a trial of the OX40 agonist ivuxolimab. These receptors were obtained from an adult with an advanced solid tumor such as melanoma, head and neck, liver or kidney cancer.

The J gene is TRBJ1-4, the V gene TRBV15; the D gene is possibly TRBD1 (5 bases). Germline loops: CDR1 LNHNV, CDR2 YYDKDF (reference sequence). Between the trimmed V and J ends, which lost 0 bases and 7 bases, there was a span of 18 bases. The CDR3 totals 17 residues. CDR3 nucleotides: TGTGCCACCAGCAGAGACCTACCGGGACGAGGCGGTGAAAAACTGTTTTTT. This codes for CATSRDLPGRGGEKLFF.

CDR3 sequence reads: CASSGRQGGWTEAFF. The CDR3 DNA is TGTGCCAGCAGCGGGAGACAGGGAGGTTGGACTGAAGCTTTCTTT. The J gene is TRBJ1-1, the V gene TRBV9, with TRBD1 identical over 7 bases. The CDR3 spans 15 residues. V trimming: 3 bases; J trimming: 5 bases; junction bases outside the gene matches: 10. CDR1 is SGDLS, CDR2 YYNGEE, per germline.

The rearrangement links TRBV19 to TRBJ2-3; TRBD1 matches 9 bases. Losses at the gene ends were 10 bases for V and 2 bases for J; bases not matched to a gene: 7. Per germline, CDR1 LNHDA and CDR2 SQIVND (reference sequence). The CDR3 totals 14 residues. CDR3 DNA: TGTGCCACCTCCGGGACAGGGTTCACAGATACGCAGTATTTT. It specifies CATSGTGFTDTQYF.

The rearrangement links TRBV6-1 to TRBJ2-7; D is uncertain. Deletions cut 6 bases from V and 5 bases from J, with 5 bases between. Germline assignment: CDR1 MNHNS and CDR2 SASEGT. CDR3 length equals 10 residues. The CDR3 coding sequence is TGTGCCAGCAGGCTCGACGAGCAGTACTTC. This encodes CASRLDEQYF.

The chain recombines TRBV15 with TRBJ2-3; a possible D gene is TRBD1 (5 bases). The CDR3 loop spans 16 amino acids. V was clipped by 4 bases and J by 0 bases, with 14 bases between them. The germline CDR1 and CDR2 sequences are LNHNV and YYDKDF (reference sequence). The CDR3 DNA follows: TGTGCCACCAGCAAACGGACACGTTCTAGCACAGATACGCAGTATTTT. Translated: CATSKRTRSSTDTQYF. Together with reference TRBV15 and TRBJ2-3, the CDR3 gives the full variable domain: DAMVIQNPRYQVTQFGKPVTLSCSQTLNHNVMYWYQQKSSQAPKLLFHYYDKDFNNEADTPDNFQSRRPNTSFCFLDIRSPGLGDTAMYLCATSKRTRSSTDTQYFGPGTRLTVL.

This clone was detected only once. V usage is TRBV6-1 and J usage is TRBJ2-1; 15 nucleotides match TRBD2. The CDR3 has 15 residues. J lost 4 bases, V lost 6 bases, and 1 base had no gene match. Germline lookup yields CDR1 MNHNS and CDR2 SASEGT. The CDR3: CASRGLAGGYNEQFF. CDR3 in DNA: TGTGCCAGCAGGGGACTAGCGGGGGGTTACAATGAGCAGTTCTTC.

V and J are TRBV5-4 and TRBJ2-1; D tentatively fits TRBD1 or TRBD2 (5 bases each). The CDR3 consists of 15 residues. CDR1 is SGHNT, CDR2 YYREEE, per germline (reference sequence). Deletions cut 0 bases from V and 2 bases from J, with 9 bases between. This chain's CDR3 is CASSLGGYTYNEQFF. The CDR3 DNA is TGTGCCAGCAGCTTGGGGGGGTATACCTACAATGAGCAGTTCTTC.

The chain uses TRBV5-1 and TRBJ2-1, with D tentatively TRBD1 (5 bases). V was cut by 3 bases and J by 6 bases, with 10 bases left in between. CDR3 length: 13 amino acids. Germline CDR1 reads SGHRS; CDR2 reads YFSETQ. CDR3 residues: CASSSTEPNEQFF. The CDR3 DNA sequence: TGCGCCAGCAGCTCGACAGAGCCCAATGAGCAGTTCTTC.

The chain uses TRBV6-5 and TRBJ1-1, with a weak D call TRBD1 (6 bases). The CDR3 is 16 residues long. V gave up 1 base and J gave up 1 base, with 13 bases separating them. Germline CDR1 is MNHEY and CDR2 is SVGAGI. In nucleotides, the CDR3 is TGTGCCAGCAGTTACTTGGCAGGGGTTTGGAACACTGAAGCTTTCTTT. Translating it yields CASSYLAGVWNTEAFF.

The genes are TRBV28 and TRBJ2-5, with 8 nucleotides matching TRBD2. The DNA end favors TRBJ2-7, so the J call may be wrong. This CDR3 has 14 amino acids. Per the germline V gene, CDR1 is MDHEN and CDR2 is SYDVKM. CDR3 amino acids: CASSFPGGSYEQYF. The CDR3 DNA sequence: TGTGCCAGCAGTTTCCCGGGGGGGTCCTACGAGCAGTACTTC.

This chain connects TRBV29-1 to TRBJ2-2; no clear D. Germline V CDR1 and CDR2: SQVTM, ANQGSEA. This CDR3 comprises 13 residues. The V end lost 4 bases, the J end lost 2 bases, and 8 bases lay between the germline ends. Here the CDR3 reads CSVGVGNTGELFF. The CDR3 DNA follows: TGCAGCGTTGGGGTCGGCAACACCGGGGAGCTGTTTTTT.

This clone was seen a few times. The chain combines TRBV27 with TRBJ1-5, with D possibly matching TRBD1 (5 bases). Germline CDR1 reads MNHEY; CDR2 reads SMNVEV (reference sequence). The V and J ends lost 3 bases and 0 bases respectively, with 15 bases between them. CDR3 size: 17 residues. CDR3 DNA sequence: TGTGCCAGCAGTTTTTGGATCGGGGGAAATAGCAATCAGCCCCAGCATTTT. Protein: CASSFWIGGNSNQPQHF.

The V and J genes are TRBV6-1 and TRBJ2-5; 10 bases agree with TRBD1. The closer fit of TRBJ2-7 to the DNA end suggests the J call may be wrong. There are 15 residues in the CDR3. CDR1 is MNHNS, CDR2 SASEGT, per germline. CDR3 nucleotides: TGTGCCAGCAGCCTGGACCGGGACAGGGGCGACGAGCAGTACTTC. Its protein is CASSLDRDRGDEQYF.

This chain uses TRBV2 with TRBJ1-1; D is perhaps TRBD1 (5 bases). This CDR3 has 14 residues. The V gene's germline CDR1 is SNHLY and CDR2 FYNNEI. V lost 6 bases to trimming and J lost 0 bases, with 11 bases between them. Here the CDR3 DNA reads TGTGCCAGCAGGACAGACGGTCTGAACACTGAAGCTTTCTTT. Residues: CASRTDGLNTEAFF.